These 26 T cell receptor beta chains originate from one sample sequenced in a study of OX40 agonist ivuxolimab in advanced cancers. Library preparation used the immunoSEQ multiplex PCR assay. TCRdb took this table from immuneACCESS and kept in-frame rearrangements with V and J called. Such tables lack part of the clones; where checked against another copy, unresolved V genes explain under half of the gap, and the rest is unexplained. Counted in this sample were about 48,000 clones; nearly 85% of them appeared once. 1.2% of the sample is held by the ten biggest clonotypes. The sample in question was CD4+ or CD8+ T cells sorted from blood, obtained in a trial of the OX40 agonist ivuxolimab. The receptor set was obtained from an adult with an advanced solid tumor such as melanoma, head and neck, liver or kidney cancer.

The chain is built from TRBV5-1 and TRBJ1-2, with D possibly TRBD1 on 6 matching bases. Germline CDR1 is SGHRS and CDR2 is YFSETQ. The CDR3 has 15 residues. V was cut by 4 bases and J by 8 bases, with 21 bases left in between. Written as DNA, the CDR3 is TGCGCCAGCAGCCGAGAGGGGCAACAGGGAGAAGGCTACACCTTC. Its protein product is CASSREGQQGEGYTF.

The chain couples TRBV6-6 to TRBJ2-7; D possibly corresponds to TRBD2 (7 bases). Germline values: CDR1 MNHNY, CDR2 SVGAGI (reference sequence). The CDR3 runs 14 residues. The V gene lost 7 bases and the J gene lost 3 bases, with 16 bases spanning the gap. The CDR3, as DNA: TGTGCCAGCATCCAGGGGCTAGCGGACTACGAGCAGTACTTC. Amino acid sequence: CASIQGLADYEQYF.

This chain uses TRBV19 with TRBJ2-3; perhaps TRBD1 as D (6 bases). CDR1 and CDR2 from the germline V gene are LNHDA and SQIVND (reference sequence). The CDR3 has 12 amino acids. V lost 10 bases to trimming and J lost 4 bases, with 12 bases between them. CDR3 protein: CATGVSSDTQYF. The CDR3 DNA follows: TGTGCCACAGGGGTTAGCTCAGATACGCAGTATTTT.

Of note for this clone: One end of the junction fails to match germline, which may point to a read error. V and J are TRBV7-7 and TRBJ2-2; D is perhaps TRBD1 (5 bases). The CDR3 length is 16 residues. Germline-derived CDR1 and CDR2 are SSHAT and FNYEAQ (reference sequence). Here the CDR3 reads CASSLSRAQNTGELFF. The CDR3, as DNA: TGTGCTAGCAGCTTAAGCAGGGCCCAGAACACCGGGGAGCTGTTTTTT.

The CDR3 nucleotides are TGTGCCAGCAGCTTGGGGCTAGCTTGGCATGAGCAGTTCTTC. The encoded protein is CASSLGLAWHEQFF. This sequence joins TRBV7-9 and TRBJ2-1; D is possibly TRBD1 or TRBD2 (5 bases each). CDR1 SEHNR and CDR2 FQNEAQ come from the germline V gene (reference sequence). The CDR3 has 14 residues. Between the trimmed V and J ends, which lost 3 bases and 8 bases, there was a span of 14 bases.

V gene TRBV18 combines with J gene TRBJ1-6, with 10 bases identical to TRBD1. Trimming removed 4 bases from V and 7 bases from J; junction bases left unmatched: 1. CDR1 and CDR2 (germline): KGHSH, LQKENI. The CDR3 length is 14 residues. The CDR3 nucleotides are TGTGCCAGCTCACTGGACAGGGGGAATTCACCCCTCCACTTT. This encodes CASSLDRGNSPLHF.

The rearrangement links TRBV18 to TRBJ1-2, with 8 bases aligning to TRBD1. Germline CDR1 KGHSH, CDR2 LQKENI. CDR3 length: 15 amino acids. V was clipped by 4 bases and J by 9 bases; unmatched bases: 13. CDR3 nucleotides: TGTGCCAGCTCACACTTACCGGGACAGGATATGAGCTACACCTTC. Protein sequence: CASSHLPGQDMSYTF.

The chain links TRBV5-6 to TRBJ1-3; tentative D call: TRBD1 (6 bases). The CDR3 totals 14 residues. Germline V gives CDR1 SGHDT, CDR2 YYEEEE. The V end lost 4 bases, the J end lost 4 bases, and 12 bases lay between the germline ends. CDR3 DNA: TGTGCCAGCAGCCGTGACAGGAGGGGAAACACCATATATTTT. This encodes CASSRDRRGNTIYF.

This chain uses TRBV18 with TRBJ2-1, with TRBD2 matching 12 bases. Germline V gene lookup returns CDR1 KGHSH and CDR2 LQKENI. CDR3 size: 15 residues. With V trimmed by 6 bases and J by 9 bases, 9 bases remained unmatched. The CDR3 reads CASSPLAGGRGEQFF. In DNA form, the CDR3 reads TGTGCCAGCTCGCCGCTAGCGGGGGGGCGTGGTGAGCAGTTCTTC.

Details on this clone: This may stem from a read error, because a much larger clone lies one nucleotide away. This rearrangement joins TRBV2 to TRBJ1-5, with a weak D call TRBD1 (5 bases). The length of the CDR3 is 16 residues. CDR1 is SNHLY, CDR2 FYNNEI, per germline. The CDR3 sequence: CASSDGARASNQPRHF. DNA for the CDR3: TGTGCCAGCAGCGACGGGGCCCGGGCGAGCAATCAGCCCCGGCATTTT.

This chain connects TRBV7-8 to TRBJ2-2; D is perhaps TRBD1 (6 bases). Germline V gene sequence: CDR1 SGHVS, CDR2 FQNEAQ. Between the trimmed V and J ends, which lost 5 bases and 7 bases, there was a span of 11 bases. The CDR3 has 13 residues. This CDR3 is CASSELGGGELFF. CDR3 in DNA: TGTGCCAGCAGCGAGCTAGGGGGCGGGGAGCTGTTTTTT.

Comments on this clone: One end of the junction is discordant with germline, which a read error may explain. The chain couples TRBV7-6 to TRBJ2-1; the match to TRBD2 covers 8 bases. Germline lookup yields CDR1 SGHVS and CDR2 FNYEAQ. The CDR3 consists of 18 residues. In nucleotides, the CDR3 is TGTGCCAGCAGCCTAGCGGACCCCGGGGTAGCGGGGAACAATGAGCAGTTCTTC. Its translation: CASSLADPGVAGNNEQFF.

The J gene is TRBJ1-1, the V gene TRBV7-2; maybe TRBD1 (5 bases). V lost 6 bases to trimming and J lost 0 bases, with 11 bases between them. CDR1 is SGHTA and CDR2 is FQGNSA in the germline V gene. The CDR3 extends over 14 amino acids. The CDR3 sequence is CASSLARVNTEAFF. The CDR3 region has the DNA TGTGCCAGCAGTTTGGCCAGGGTGAACACTGAAGCTTTCTTT.

The V call is TRBV4-3, the J call TRBJ1-1, with TRBD1 matching over 10 bases. CDR3 length: 15 amino acids. Germline CDR1 reads LGHNA; CDR2 reads YSLEER. V lost 3 bases and J lost 4; bases outside the gene matches: 5. The CDR3 DNA is TGCGCCAGCAGCCATCGGACAGGGGGTGGCACTGAAGCTTTCTTT. Residues: CASSHRTGGGTEAFF.

The V and J genes are TRBV23-1 and TRBJ2-5; D remains ambiguous. TRBV23-1 has ORF status, its function being uncertain. This CDR3 has 15 residues. V was trimmed by 0 bases and J by 5 bases, leaving 13 bases between them. CDR3 in DNA: TGCGCCAGCAGTCAATCTTATGGGTTGACGGAGACCCAGTACTTC. Translating it yields CASSQSYGLTETQYF.

This clone was seen just once. This CDR3 reads CASSPTSALSYGYTF. As DNA, the CDR3 is TGCGCCAGCAGCCCCACATCCGCTTTATCATATGGCTACACCTTC. The chain uses TRBV4-3 and TRBJ1-2; no clear D gene. CDR1 is LGHNA and CDR2 is YSLEER in the germline V gene. Trimming left V 4 bases short and J 5 bases short, with 17 bases between. The CDR3 spans 15 residues.

This clone was observed a single time. The chain has TRBV29-1 and TRBJ2-1; D gene ambiguous. V was trimmed by 6 bases and J by 2 bases, leaving 11 bases between them. In germline, CDR1 is SQVTM, CDR2 ANQGSEA. CDR3 length equals 13 residues. The chain's CDR3 is CSVVVGTYNEQFF. The CDR3 nucleotides read TGCAGCGTAGTCGTGGGGACCTACAATGAGCAGTTCTTC.

The rearrangement links TRBV19 to TRBJ1-1; a weak D match, TRBD1 (6 bases). Germline loops: CDR1 LNHDA, CDR2 SQIVND (reference sequence). The CDR3 runs to 16 residues. The V gene lost 2 bases and the J gene lost 0 bases, with 13 bases spanning the gap. CDR3 protein: CASSIQGILMNTEAFF. The CDR3 nucleotides read TGTGCCAGTAGTATACAGGGGATTCTCATGAACACTGAAGCTTTCTTT. The full variable domain, in which reference TRBV19 and TRBJ1-1 provide the parts outside the CDR3, is DGGITQSPKYLFRKEGQNVTLSCEQNLNHDAMYWYRQDPGQGLRLIYYSQIVNDFQKGDIAEGYSVSREKKESFPLTVTSAQKNPTAFYLCASSIQGILMNTEAFFGQGTRLTVV.

This rearrangement joins TRBV7-3 to TRBJ1-1, with TRBD1 matching over 8 bases. CDR1 SGHTA and CDR2 FQGTGA come from the germline V gene. Trimming took 5 bases from V and 5 from J; bases not matched to a gene: 13. The CDR3 contains 16 residues. As DNA, the CDR3 is TGTGCCAGCAGCACTAATCCGGGACAGGTGGAGACTGAAGCTTTCTTT. It yields the protein CASSTNPGQVETEAFF.

The rearrangement joins TRBV7-9 to TRBJ2-1, with 9 bases fitting TRBD2. Trimming took 2 bases from V and 0 from J; bases not matched to a gene: 5. This CDR3 is built from 17 residues. CDR1 and CDR2 (germline): SEHNR, FQNEAQ (reference sequence). The DNA for the CDR3 is TGTGCCAGCAGCTTAAGGTCTAGCGGGGTCTCCTACAATGAGCAGTTCTTC. Translating it yields CASSLRSSGVSYNEQFF.

This rearrangement joins TRBV9 to TRBJ2-1; 8 nucleotides line up with TRBD2. Germline values: CDR1 SGDLS, CDR2 YYNGEE. J lost 9 bases, V lost 0 bases, and 8 bases had no gene match. The CDR3 totals 15 residues. DNA of the CDR3: TGTGCCAGCAGCGTAGAGATAGCGGGGTGGATTGAGCAGTTCTTC. This gives the protein CASSVEIAGWIEQFF.

V and J are TRBV19 and TRBJ1-3; no clear D. V was shortened by 4 bases and J by 0 bases, with 13 bases between the two germline ends. The CDR3 is 16 residues long. Germline lookup yields CDR1 LNHDA and CDR2 SQIVND (reference sequence). CDR3 amino acids: CASSTRRSASGNTIYF. CDR3 coding DNA: TGTGCCAGTAGTACCCGAAGGTCCGCCTCTGGAAACACCATATATTTT.

Here the CDR3 reads CASSFRTDTQYF. In DNA, the CDR3 is TGTGCCAGCAGCTTTAGAACAGATACGCAGTATTTT. The chain links TRBV7-9 to TRBJ2-3; no clear D. Germline V CDR1 and CDR2: SEHNR, FQNEAQ (reference sequence). CDR3 length equals 12 residues. Trimming pared 3 bases from V and 3 bases from J, leaving 4 bases between.

V is TRBV19 and J is TRBJ1-1; D call uncertain. CDR1 and CDR2 (germline): LNHDA, SQIVND (reference sequence). CDR3 length: 12 residues. V dropped 7 bases and J dropped 1 base, with 7 bases sitting between them. Written as DNA, the CDR3 is TGTGCCAGTAAAAGGGAGAACACTGAAGCTTTCTTT. This sequence encodes CASKRENTEAFF.

V gene TRBV6-5 combines with J gene TRBJ1-2; D is unclear. The CDR3 has 14 residues. Deletions cut 7 bases from V and 0 bases from J, with 12 bases between. From germline, CDR1 is MNHEY and CDR2 SVGAGI. The CDR3 DNA follows: TGTGCCAGCACTAACGGGCCGACTAACTATGGCTACACCTTC. It yields the protein CASTNGPTNYGYTF.

The rearrangement links TRBV7-2 to TRBJ2-5; D is undetermined. The CDR3 is 15 residues long. V dropped 4 bases and J dropped 5 bases, with 17 bases sitting between them. Germline loops: CDR1 SGHTA, CDR2 FQGNSA. The CDR3 spells CASSSNVGYGETQYF. The DNA of the CDR3 is TGTGCCAGCAGCTCGAACGTTGGTTACGGGGAGACCCAGTACTTC.